This T cell receptor (beta chain) was identified in a study of cytomegalovirus exposure and HLA in healthy donors. Whole-study context: Across 350 to 500 genotyped donors, around 80% landed in the Caucasian-associated ancestry cluster. Findings and limits, study-wide: Later analysis indicated greater clonal expansion among HLA-associated TCR beta chains than among equally common other chains. Fewer N-insertions (relative to the roughly 700-donor mean) were reportedly seen in an Asian-associated ancestry cluster in a later analysis. Most observed TCR sequences were rare, whereas some public TCRs were detected in many donors.

A note on this clone: Its antigen remains unidentified.

It was with 60 Vbeta and 13 Jbeta primers that the PCR ran. Profiling relied on immunoSEQ multiplex PCR, and the TCRdb table lists in-frame clones only, not all of them. This sample has 200,000 or so clones, with around 73% found just once. The CDR3 has 14 residues. CDR1 SGHNT and CDR2 YYREEE come from the germline V gene (reference sequence). V shed 4 bases and J shed 4 bases, with 12 bases lying between them. The sequence was collected from a male donor in good health and CMV-seronegative. Sequencing was performed on PBMCs. V is TRBV5-4 and J is TRBJ1-3, with TRBD1 as a possible D gene (6 bases). Here the CDR3 reads CASSRWGPGNTIYF. CDR3 in DNA: TGTGCCAGCAGCCGGTGGGGGCCCGGAAACACCATATATTTT.